These 29 T cell receptor beta chains came from one sample sequenced in a study of T cells in localized non-small cell lung cancer. The protocol was immunoSEQ multiplex PCR, while the TCRdb copy is restricted to in-frame clones and leaves out a portion. The sample shows roughly 20,000 clones, 70% to 90% of them seen only once. The sequencing used peripheral blood, collected before any cancer treatment. Receptors originate from a male donor aged 60 or older with stage I squamous cell lung carcinoma.

As to this clone: The identical CDR3 is also encoded by other nucleotide sequences in the sample. The chain recombines TRBV6-1 with TRBJ1-2; D is unresolved. The CDR3 extends over 13 amino acids. The V end was cut by 0 bases, the J end by 0 bases, with 2 bases between. Germline V CDR1 and CDR2: MNHNS, SASEGT. CDR3 sequence (DNA): TGTGCCAGCAGTGAAGCGGCTAACTATGGCTACACCTTC. Amino acids: CASSEAANYGYTF.

The V call is TRBV29-1, the J call TRBJ1-5; no reliable D call. Germline lookup yields CDR1 SQVTM and CDR2 ANQGSEA. This CDR3 contains 12 residues. Trimming pared 4 bases from V and 2 bases from J, leaving 6 bases between. The CDR3 loop reads CSVGSGNQPQHF. As DNA, the CDR3 is TGCAGCGTTGGTTCTGGCAATCAGCCCCAGCATTTT.

This chain links TRBV28 with TRBJ1-2, with 7 positions matching TRBD1. Losses at the gene ends were 7 bases for V and 8 bases for J; bases not matched to a gene: 13. CDR3 length: 14 residues. Germline CDR1 is MDHEN and CDR2 is SYDVKM. CDR3 region: CASKSYRGIWGYTF. Written as DNA, the CDR3 is TGTGCCAGCAAGTCGTACAGGGGAATATGGGGCTACACCTTC.

The chain recombines TRBV19 with TRBJ1-1, with TRBD1 matching 12 bases. CDR3 length: 17 amino acids. Germline CDR1 is LNHDA and CDR2 is SQIVND (reference sequence). V shed 3 bases, J shed 1 base, and the junction held 6 bases outside the gene matches. The CDR3 loop is CASSIVGTGGRNTEAFF. The CDR3 DNA follows: TGTGCCAGTAGTATTGTAGGGACAGGGGGCCGGAACACTGAAGCTTTCTTT.

This clone was observed once. The chain combines TRBV29-1 with TRBJ2-7, with 7 positions matching TRBD1. Per germline, CDR1 SQVTM and CDR2 ANQGSEA. J gave up 6 bases and V 8 bases, and 10 bases lay outside the gene matches. The CDR3 sequence is 12 residues long. The CDR3 is CSYDRVKGEQYF. The DNA for the CDR3 is TGCAGCTACGACAGGGTCAAAGGCGAGCAGTACTTC.

This chain connects TRBV5-1 to TRBJ1-3, with D uncertain. Germline loops: CDR1 SGHRS, CDR2 YFSETQ. V was cut by 1 base and J by 1 base, with 9 bases left in between. The CDR3 is 15 residues long. Here the CDR3 DNA reads TGCGCCAGCAGCTTGTACGCCGGTTCTGGAAACACCATATATTTT. Encoded protein: CASSLYAGSGNTIYF.

DNA for the CDR3: TGTGCCATCAGTGAGGCGTTGAGTGAAAAACTGTTTTTT. Translated, it gives CAISEALSEKLFF. This chain joins TRBV10-3 and TRBJ1-4; D is ambiguous. Trimming took off 2 bases at V and 7 bases at J, with 8 bases between the two ends. There are 13 residues in the CDR3. The germline V gene has CDR1 ENHRY and CDR2 SYGVKD.

The V call is TRBV19, the J call TRBJ1-2; 11 bases match TRBD1. The CDR3 totals 14 residues. The germline CDR1 and CDR2 sequences are LNHDA and SQIVND (reference sequence). V was clipped by 5 bases and J by 8 bases; unmatched bases: 7. The CDR3 loop reads CASSLPGTGGGYTF. CDR3 bases: TGTGCCAGTAGTTTACCCGGGACAGGGGGAGGCTACACCTTC.

The genes are TRBV6-1 and TRBJ2-5, with 10 bases aligning to TRBD1. Germline assignment: CDR1 MNHNS and CDR2 SASEGT. V lost 5 bases to trimming and J lost 5 bases; unmatched junction nucleotides: 8. This CDR3 region has 15 residues. The DNA for the CDR3 is TGTGCCAGCAGTTTGACAGGGGGCCGATGGGAGACCCAGTACTTC. This gives the protein CASSLTGGRWETQYF.

The chain combines TRBV19 with TRBJ1-1, with 9 bases that match TRBD1. CDR3 length equals 14 residues. The V and J ends lost 4 bases and 4 bases, in that order; junction bases with no gene match: 4. Per the germline V gene, CDR1 is LNHDA and CDR2 is SQIVND (reference sequence). The CDR3 bases are TGTGCCAGTAGTAGTACAGGGGGCACCACTGAAGCTTTCTTT. Translating gives CASSSTGGTTEAFF.

This sequence joins TRBV5-8 and TRBJ2-1; D might be TRBD1 (6 bases). Trimming pared 4 bases from V and 7 bases from J, leaving 18 bases between. Germline CDR1 SGHTS, CDR2 YDEGEE. The CDR3 is 15 amino acids. The CDR3 region has the DNA TGTGCCAGCAGCCTGCCAGGGGCGTTTGTTAATGAGCAGTTCTTC. This gives the protein CASSLPGAFVNEQFF.

CDR3 DNA: TGTGCCAGCAGCAACAGGGTTTCGTCTGGAAACACCATATATTTT. It encodes CASSNRVSSGNTIYF. The chain uses TRBV6-6 and TRBJ1-3, with D maybe TRBD1 (6 bases). The CDR3 has 15 residues. V lost 6 bases and J lost 1, with 13 bases in between. The germline CDR1 and CDR2 sequences are MNHNY and SVGAGI (reference sequence).

V gene TRBV7-6 combines with J gene TRBJ1-1, with no clear D. V lost 1 base and J lost 0, with 9 bases in between. The CDR3 contains 15 residues. The germline CDR1 and CDR2 sequences are SGHVS and FNYEAQ. This CDR3 reads CASSLVASMNTEAFF. As DNA, the CDR3 is TGTGCCAGCAGCTTAGTAGCCAGCATGAACACTGAAGCTTTCTTT.

V gene TRBV21-1 combines with J gene TRBJ1-5. TRBV21-1 is designated a pseudogene. The CDR3 runs 16 residues. DNA of the CDR3: TGTGCCAGCAGCAAAGAGTCGCCTTGGGGCAATCAGCCCCAGCATTTT. It codes for CASSKESPWGNQPQHF.

CDR3 bases: TGTGCCAGCAGCTTGTGGGACAGGCGATCTAATCAGCCCCAGCATTTT. Translating gives CASSLWDRRSNQPQHF. This chain links TRBV7-3 with TRBJ1-5, with 8 positions matching TRBD1. Germline CDR1 is SGHTA and CDR2 is FQGTGA. The trim removed 3 bases at V and 4 bases at J, leaving 8 bases unmatched. CDR3 size: 16 residues.

The chain joins TRBV7-9 to TRBJ1-2, with D unresolved. Germline V gene lookup returns CDR1 SEHNR and CDR2 FQNEAQ (reference sequence). This CDR3 spans 12 amino acids. Trimming pared 5 bases from V and 8 bases from J, leaving 12 bases between. The CDR3 DNA reads as TGTGCCAGCAGCCCCCAGTGGGCCGGCTACACCTTC. Encoded protein: CASSPQWAGYTF.

The chain uses TRBV5-1 and TRBJ1-4, with 9 bases lining up with TRBD1. The length of the CDR3 is 13 residues. The germline V gene encodes CDR1 SGHRS and CDR2 YFSETQ. V shed 7 bases and J 5 bases; nucleotides not matched to a gene: 3. The CDR3: CASQGQGNEKLFF. CDR3 nucleotide sequence: TGCGCCAGCCAAGGACAGGGGAATGAAAAACTGTTTTTT.

The rearrangement uses TRBV30 and TRBJ1-4; D not certain. Germline V gene lookup returns CDR1 GTSNPN and CDR2 SVGIG (reference sequence). V was clipped by 1 base and J by 10 bases, with 10 bases between them. The CDR3 is 12 amino acids. CDR3 region: CAWSGGQSKLFF. The CDR3 coding sequence is TGTGCCTGGAGTGGAGGGCAGTCAAAACTGTTTTTT.

V is TRBV19 and J is TRBJ1-2; 8 bases agree with TRBD1. Trimming removed 7 bases from V and 5 bases from J; junction bases left unmatched: 9. The germline V gene has CDR1 LNHDA and CDR2 SQIVND (reference sequence). This CDR3 region has 14 residues. The DNA of the CDR3 is TGTGCCAGTAAATTCCGGGACAGGACTTATGGCTACACCTTC. Residues: CASKFRDRTYGYTF. Variable domain in full (rest from reference TRBV19 and TRBJ1-2): DGGITQSPKYLFRKEGQNVTLSCEQNLNHDAMYWYRQDPGQGLRLIYYSQIVNDFQKGDIAEGYSVSREKKESFPLTVTSAQKNPTAFYLCASKFRDRTYGYTFGSGTRLTVV.

V is TRBV5-4 and J is TRBJ2-5, with a tentative D call TRBD1 (5 bases). Trimming removed 1 base from V and 9 bases from J, with 13 bases in between. Looked up from germline, CDR1 is SGHNT and CDR2 is YYREEE (reference sequence). This CDR3 contains 13 residues. CDR3 DNA sequence: TGTGCCAGCAGCTTGACAGGTTCCTTTCCCCAGTACTTC. Translation: CASSLTGSFPQYF.

V and J are TRBV19 and TRBJ1-2; 7 nucleotides line up with TRBD1. Trimming took 4 bases from V and 3 from J; bases not matched to a gene: 2. The CDR3 sequence is 13 residues long. Germline V gene sequence: CDR1 LNHDA, CDR2 SQIVND (reference sequence). Written as DNA, the CDR3 is TGTGCCAGTAGTAAAGGGGGCGACTATGGCTACACCTTC. Protein sequence: CASSKGGDYGYTF. Full variable domain (missing parts from reference TRBV19 and TRBJ1-2): DGGITQSPKYLFRKEGQNVTLSCEQNLNHDAMYWYRQDPGQGLRLIYYSQIVNDFQKGDIAEGYSVSREKKESFPLTVTSAQKNPTAFYLCASSKGGDYGYTFGSGTRLTVV.

The chain is built from TRBV28 and TRBJ1-5, with D uncertain. The CDR3 has 14 residues. The ends were cut back, 1 base at V and 5 bases at J, with 9 bases in the middle. Looked up from germline, CDR1 is MDHEN and CDR2 is SYDVKM. CDR3 sequence (DNA): TGTGCCAGCAGTTTATCCTCTAGGCATCAGCCCCAGCATTTT. Translated, it gives CASSLSSRHQPQHF.

The rearrangement joins TRBV10-3 to TRBJ1-2; D unclear. CDR3 size: 14 residues. The V gene lost 2 bases and the J gene lost 3 bases, with 10 bases spanning the gap. Germline values: CDR1 ENHRY, CDR2 SYGVKD. CDR3 sequence (DNA): TGTGCCATCAGTGAGCAGGACCTTGACTATGGCTACACCTTC. Amino acids: CAISEQDLDYGYTF.

The chain carries TRBV5-1 and TRBJ1-6; no clear D. The germline V and J ends were trimmed by 3 bases and 9 bases, with 19 bases remaining between them. This CDR3 is 16 amino acids long. CDR1 and CDR2 from the germline V gene are SGHRS and YFSETQ. In DNA, the CDR3 is TGCGCCAGCAGCTACCAACTTACGGTACGGGGTTCACCCCTCCACTTT. This codes for CASSYQLTVRGSPLHF.

This clone has just one count. The CDR3 reads CASSGSGTGDEKLFF. CDR3 nucleotide sequence: TGCGCCAGCAGCGGTTCCGGGACAGGGGATGAAAAACTGTTTTTT. The chain has TRBV5-1 and TRBJ1-4, with TRBD1 matching 10 bases. This CDR3 contains 15 residues. V lost 4 bases, J lost 6 bases, and 6 bases stayed unmatched. Germline loops: CDR1 SGHRS, CDR2 YFSETQ.

The V call is TRBV5-1, the J call TRBJ1-2, with a tentative D call TRBD1 (5 bases). The CDR3 runs 11 residues. V was pared by 5 bases and J by 8 bases, with 10 bases between. Germline V gene data show CDR1 as SGHRS and CDR2 as YFSETQ. The CDR3 DNA reads TGCGCCAGCAGACTAGAGGGGGGCTACACCTTC. This gives the protein CASRLEGGYTF.

The genes are TRBV6-1 and TRBJ2-5; unclear D gene. Germline CDR1 and CDR2: MNHNS and SASEGT. The V and J ends lost 2 bases and 1 base respectively, with 5 bases between them. This CDR3 is 13 amino acids long. CDR3 nucleotides: TGTGCCAGCAGTGAAACACCCCAAGAGACCCAGTACTTC. This sequence encodes CASSETPQETQYF.

This chain uses TRBV6-6 with TRBJ1-6; D call uncertain. The CDR3 extends over 12 amino acids. V shed 10 bases and J shed 4 bases, with 8 bases lying between them. Germline V gene sequence: CDR1 MNHNY, CDR2 SVGAGI (reference sequence). The CDR3 spells CATRRYNSPLHF. The CDR3 DNA sequence: TGTGCCACCCGTAGGTATAATTCACCCCTCCACTTT.

This chain joins TRBV9 and TRBJ1-5; the D is unclear. Per germline, CDR1 SGDLS and CDR2 YYNGEE. This CDR3 is built from 14 residues. The V end was cut by 4 bases, the J end by 1 base, with 9 bases between. CDR3 protein: CASSLAESNQPQHF. DNA of the CDR3: TGTGCCAGCAGCCTGGCAGAGAGCAATCAGCCCCAGCATTTT.